The 27 T cell receptor beta chains in this list originate from one sample, sequenced in a study of T cells in localized non-small cell lung cancer (dated by TCRdb to 2018 to 2020). Library method: the immunoSEQ multiplex PCR assay. What TCRdb holds here is the immuneACCESS table cut down to in-frame rearrangements. Part of the clones is not present; checked against another copy, under half of the missing clones reflect an unresolved V gene, and the others are unexplained. The sample table shows roughly 25,000 clones, and 87% are seen once. The ten biggest clones cover 29% of the sample. The material sequenced was peripheral blood, taken before any cancer treatment. The receptors shown here come from a male donor at least 60 years old with stage I squamous cell lung carcinoma.

V usage is TRBV27 and J usage is TRBJ2-7; 10 bases are a match to TRBD1. Germline V lookup: CDR1 MNHEY, CDR2 SMNVEV (reference sequence). V shed 5 bases, J shed 5 bases, and the junction held 9 bases outside the gene matches. This CDR3 region has 15 residues. The CDR3 sequence: CASSRWTGGIDEQYF. For the CDR3, the DNA is TGTGCCAGCAGTCGTTGGACAGGGGGTATAGACGAGCAGTACTTC.

This clone was recorded a few times. This CDR3 reads CASRGAGNQPQHF. The DNA for the CDR3 is TGTGCCAGCAGAGGGGCTGGCAATCAGCCCCAGCATTTT. The rearrangement links TRBV2 to TRBJ1-5, with D possibly matching TRBD1 (5 bases). V shed 6 bases and J shed 2 bases, with 8 bases lying between them. The CDR3 totals 13 residues. Per germline, CDR1 SNHLY and CDR2 FYNNEI.

The gene calls are TRBV6-5 and TRBJ2-2, with D hard to call. Germline V gene sequence: CDR1 MNHEY, CDR2 SVGAGI. The CDR3 covers 14 residues. V was clipped by 1 base and J by 10 bases, with 13 bases between them. CDR3 in DNA: TGTGCCAGCAGTTACTTATCCCCACCGGAGGAGCTGTTTTTT. Protein product: CASSYLSPPEELFF.

The chain joins TRBV2 to TRBJ2-5, with TRBD2 matching over 9 bases. CDR3 length equals 12 residues. The J segment lost 4 bases and the V segment lost 7 bases, leaving 1 base of the junction unmatched. From germline, CDR1 is SNHLY and CDR2 FYNNEI. CDR3 amino acids: CASKAGGETQYF. CDR3 DNA: TGTGCCAGCAAAGCGGGGGGAGAGACCCAGTACTTC.

The chain carries TRBV6-5 and TRBJ2-7; weak D call: TRBD1 (5 bases). CDR1 and CDR2 from the germline V gene are MNHEY and SVGAGI. This CDR3 is built from 14 residues. V was pared by 2 bases and J by 5 bases, with 13 bases between. The CDR3, as DNA: TGTGCCAGCAGTTACGGGCAGGGCTTCGACGAGCAGTACTTC. It codes for CASSYGQGFDEQYF.

J is TRBJ1-1 and V is TRBV6-5, with 8 bases that match TRBD1. The CDR3 loop spans 14 amino acids. Germline values: CDR1 MNHEY, CDR2 SVGAGI. V shed 5 bases, J shed 0 bases, and the junction held 2 bases outside the gene matches. The CDR3 DNA reads TGTGCCAGCAGTGACAGGGGCATGAACACTGAAGCTTTCTTT. The encoded protein is CASSDRGMNTEAFF.

The V call is TRBV6-6, the J call TRBJ1-4; no clear D. The CDR3 has 16 residues. Trimming shortened V by 4 bases and J by 2 bases, and 14 bases separated the two germline ends. Germline CDR1 and CDR2: MNHNY and SVGAGI (reference sequence). The CDR3 bases are TGTGCCAGCAGTTCTAGTATTGGTAGCACTAATGAAAAACTGTTTTTT. It specifies CASSSSIGSTNEKLFF.

The chain uses TRBV11-3 and TRBJ1-1; 8 nucleotides match TRBD1. This CDR3 has 15 residues. After removal of 7 bases from V and 2 bases from J, the junction contained 9 bases not matched to a gene. CDR1 is SGHNT, CDR2 YENEEA, per germline. CDR3: CASTYRQGTNTEAFF. DNA of the CDR3: TGTGCCAGCACCTACAGACAGGGGACTAACACTGAAGCTTTCTTT. Full variable domain (rest looked up from reference TRBV11-3 and TRBJ1-1): EAGVVQSPRYKIIEKKQPVAFWCNPISGHNTLYWYLQNLGQGPELLIRYENEEAVDDSQLPKDRFSAERLKGVDSTLKIQPAELGDSAVYLCASTYRQGTNTEAFFGQGTRLTVV.

The gene calls are TRBV6-5 and TRBJ1-4; D may be TRBD1 (6 bases). The CDR3 extends over 15 amino acids. The V end lost 0 bases, the J end lost 8 bases, and 13 bases lay between the germline ends. Germline CDR1 and CDR2: MNHEY and SVGAGI. The CDR3 is CASSYSAGVYEKLFF. The CDR3 coding sequence is TGTGCCAGCAGTTACTCGGCAGGGGTCTACGAAAAACTGTTTTTT.

This clone was seen a few times. The V and J genes are TRBV6-5 and TRBJ2-3, with D possibly being TRBD1 (6 bases). The CDR3 is 15 residues long. Trimming pared 0 bases from V and 5 bases from J, leaving 12 bases between. Germline loops: CDR1 MNHEY, CDR2 SVGAGI. The CDR3 loop reads CASSYSGRGGDTQYF. Here the CDR3 DNA reads TGTGCCAGCAGTTACTCGGGCAGGGGTGGAGATACGCAGTATTTT.

The chain combines TRBV18 with TRBJ1-4; D uncertain. CDR1 is KGHSH, CDR2 LQKENI, per germline. Between the trimmed V and J ends, which lost 2 bases and 8 bases, there was a span of 15 bases. The CDR3 consists of 15 residues. The CDR3 bases are TGTGCCAGCTCACCATCCGGGCTCCGAGGGGAAAAACTGTTTTTT. Protein product: CASSPSGLRGEKLFF.

V and J are TRBV27 and TRBJ2-7; TRBD2 might be the D (6 bases). The CDR3 has 16 amino acids. Germline lookup yields CDR1 MNHEY and CDR2 SMNVEV (reference sequence). V was clipped by 3 bases and J by 5 bases, with 20 bases between them. CDR3 protein: CASSFLGEAFRDEQYF. CDR3 bases: TGTGCCAGCAGTTTTTTAGGGGAGGCGTTCAGGGACGAGCAGTACTTC.

The chain joins TRBV30 to TRBJ2-1; unclear D gene. This CDR3 has 13 amino acids. Germline CDR1 and CDR2: GTSNPN and SVGIG (reference sequence). Trimming stripped 7 bases from V and 5 bases from J, with 15 bases between. DNA of the CDR3: TGTGCCTTGAAGGGCCCTCCTAACAATGAGCAGTTCTTC. This translates into CALKGPPNNEQFF.

This sequence joins TRBV6-9 and TRBJ1-1, with TRBD1 identical over 10 bases. Germline V gives CDR1 MNHGY, CDR2 SVAAGI. With 6 bases clipped from V and 2 bases from J, the junction kept 3 bases outside the gene matches. The CDR3 is 14 residues long. This chain's CDR3 is CASSWTGGNTEAFF. CDR3 coding DNA: TGTGCCAGCAGCTGGACAGGGGGAAACACTGAAGCTTTCTTT.

This clone was picked up one time. V gene TRBV15 combines with J gene TRBJ2-3; 8 bases align to TRBD1. This CDR3 has 17 amino acids. CDR1 LNHNV and CDR2 YYDKDF come from the germline V gene (reference sequence). V shed 4 bases, J shed 11 bases, and the junction held 20 bases outside the gene matches. The CDR3, as DNA: TGTGCCACCAGCATATCGACCGGGACAGGCTCAGAGCGAGAGCAGTATTTT. Translation gives CATSISTGTGSEREQYF.

The chain employs TRBV5-6 and TRBJ2-2, with D possibly matching TRBD1 (5 bases). This CDR3 is built from 15 residues. Germline values: CDR1 SGHDT, CDR2 YYEEEE. Trimming left V 6 bases short and J 2 bases short, with 14 bases between. The CDR3 is CASNLLRVNTGELFF. DNA for the CDR3: TGTGCCAGCAACTTACTCAGGGTAAACACCGGGGAGCTGTTTTTT.

This clone was detected only once. CDR3 in amino acids: CASSAGTGVQETQYF. The CDR3 DNA is TGTGCCAGCAGCGCCGGGACAGGGGTCCAAGAGACCCAGTACTTC. The chain links TRBV7-8 to TRBJ2-5; 10 bases fit TRBD1. CDR1 and CDR2 (germline): SGHVS, FQNEAQ. There are 15 residues in the CDR3. Trimming removed 5 bases from V and 1 base from J; junction bases left unmatched: 4.

The V call is TRBV11-2, the J call TRBJ2-6, with D possibly matching TRBD2 (5 bases). Trimming stripped 1 base from V and 0 bases from J, with 10 bases between. CDR3 length equals 17 residues. Germline CDR1 is SGHAT and CDR2 is FQNNGV. The CDR3 DNA is TGTGCCAGCAGCTTAGTAGGAGGCCTCTCTGGGGCCAACGTCCTGACTTTC. It is translated as CASSLVGGLSGANVLTF.

This clone has a handful of counts. The chain employs TRBV6-1 and TRBJ2-4; 11 bases agree with TRBD1. CDR3 length: 14 amino acids. J lost 6 bases, V lost 6 bases, and 4 bases had no gene match. CDR1 and CDR2 from the germline V gene are MNHNS and SASEGT. CDR3 nucleotides: TGTGCCAGCAGCTACGGGACAGGGGGAAACATTCAGTACTTC. It yields the protein CASSYGTGGNIQYF.

The chain uses TRBV2 and TRBJ2-2; no firm D call. With 4 bases removed from V and 4 bases from J, the gap between germline ends came to 7 bases. The CDR3 is made up of 13 amino acids. Germline V gene lookup returns CDR1 SNHLY and CDR2 FYNNEI. The CDR3 region is CASSAVGTGELFF. CDR3 coding DNA: TGTGCCAGCAGTGCGGTGGGCACCGGGGAGCTGTTTTTT.

This sequence joins TRBV5-8 and TRBJ2-3; D uncertain. The germline CDR1 and CDR2 sequences are SGHTS and YDEGEE. The CDR3 is made up of 11 amino acids. V lost 5 bases and J lost 9, with 10 bases in between. This chain's CDR3 is CASSWIITQYF. The CDR3 DNA follows: TGTGCCAGCAGTTGGATCATCACGCAGTATTTT.

This clone appeared a few times. This rearrangement joins TRBV6-1 to TRBJ1-2, with D maybe TRBD1 (6 bases). The CDR3 has 14 amino acids. The germline gives CDR1 MNHNS, CDR2 SASEGT. Trimming removed 3 bases from V and 9 bases from J, with 17 bases in between. As DNA, the CDR3 is TGTGCCAGCAGTGAGGGACATACCCGTCTTAGCTACACCTTC. Residues: CASSEGHTRLSYTF.

CDR3 sequence reads: CASSLRTSGRWPLTDTQYF. The CDR3 coding sequence is TGTGCCAGCAGCCTTCGGACTAGCGGGAGATGGCCCCTCACAGATACGCAGTATTTT. The rearrangement uses TRBV7-9 and TRBJ2-3; 13 bases line up with TRBD2. The CDR3 runs to 19 residues. V lost 5 bases and J lost 2; bases outside the gene matches: 13. In germline, CDR1 is SEHNR, CDR2 FQNEAQ (reference sequence). The full variable domain, with the rest looked up from reference TRBV7-9 and TRBJ2-3, is DTGVSQNPRHKITKRGQNVTFRCDPISEHNRLYWYRQTLGQGPEFLTYFQNEAQLEKSRLLSDRFSAERPKGSFSTLEIQRTEQGDSAMYLCASSLRTSGRWPLTDTQYFGPGTRLTVL.

This chain links TRBV30 with TRBJ1-5; 7 bases map to TRBD1. The CDR3 sequence is 13 residues long. Germline lookup yields CDR1 GTSNPN and CDR2 SVGIG (reference sequence). The trim removed 3 bases at V and 7 bases at J, leaving 6 bases unmatched. The CDR3: CAWSGDSSQPQHF. The CDR3 nucleotides read TGTGCCTGGAGCGGGGACAGTTCCCAGCCCCAGCATTTT.

The J gene is TRBJ2-7, the V gene TRBV5-5, with 12 bases lining up with TRBD1. This CDR3 has 13 residues. Germline V gene sequence: CDR1 SGHKS, CDR2 YYEKEE (reference sequence). V was clipped by 3 bases and J by 7 bases; unmatched bases: 2. In DNA, the CDR3 is TGTGCCAGCAGCTGGGACAGGGGGCTAGAGCAGTACTTC. Translating gives CASSWDRGLEQYF.

The V and J genes are TRBV6-5 and TRBJ1-2; 8 bases line up with TRBD1. The V gene end was trimmed by 5 bases and the J gene end by 6 bases; junction bases not matched to a gene: 11. This CDR3 spans 15 amino acids. Per germline, CDR1 MNHEY and CDR2 SVGAGI. The CDR3 here is CASSAGTGGRHGYTF. CDR3 nucleotides: TGTGCCAGCAGTGCCGGGACAGGAGGACGCCATGGCTACACCTTC.

The V call is TRBV30, the J call TRBJ1-1; 7 bases agree with TRBD1. With 4 bases clipped from V and 11 bases from J, the junction kept 7 bases outside the gene matches. The CDR3 is made up of 11 amino acids. Germline V CDR1 and CDR2: GTSNPN, SVGIG (reference sequence). The CDR3 loop reads CAWIEGARAFF. The CDR3 region has the DNA TGTGCCTGGATTGAGGGGGCGCGGGCTTTCTTT.